Each of the 27 T cell receptor beta chains below was sequenced from the same sample in a study of beta chain features in type 1 diabetes. As every portion of the isolated RNA was reverse transcribed, the sequencing read expressed TCRB transcripts. Using immunoSEQ multiplex PCR, the repertoire was profiled, and TCRdb retains in-frame clones only, with some absent. The sample has 240,000 or so clones, 25% to 35% seen once. The sequencing input was central memory CD4+ T cells from blood. The receptors shown here come from a man between 25 and 39 years old in good health.

The V gene is TRBV5-6, the J gene TRBJ2-3; D remains unclear. This CDR3 spans 13 amino acids. The germline V gene encodes CDR1 SGHDT and CDR2 YYEEEE. V was pared by 4 bases and J by 2 bases, with 8 bases between. The CDR3 here is CASSNEATDTQYF. CDR3 nucleotides: TGTGCCAGCAGCAATGAAGCCACAGATACGCAGTATTTT. The whole variable domain, remainder taken from reference TRBV5-6 and TRBJ2-3, is DAGVTQSPTHLIKTRGQQVTLRCSPKSGHDTVSWYQQALGQGPQFIFQYYEEEERQRGNFPDRFSGHQFPNYSSELNVNALLLGDSALYLCASSNEATDTQYFGPGTRLTVL.

This clone has a single count. The V and J genes are TRBV10-3 and TRBJ2-6, with 9 positions matching TRBD2. V shed 3 bases and J 2 bases; nucleotides not matched to a gene: 8. Germline CDR1 is ENHRY and CDR2 is SYGVKD. This CDR3 has 18 amino acids. This CDR3 is CAISEGGRAGTGANVLTF. CDR3 nucleotides: TGTGCCATCAGTGAAGGCGGGAGGGCCGGGACTGGGGCCAACGTCCTGACTTTC.

The chain couples TRBV4-2 to TRBJ2-5, with 14 bases identical to TRBD2. After removal of 4 bases from V and 2 bases from J, the junction contained 6 bases not matched to a gene. Per germline, CDR1 LGHNA and CDR2 YNFKEQ. This CDR3 spans 17 amino acids. The CDR3 region has the DNA TGTGCCAGCAGCCCGGGACTAGCGGGGGCTTCTCAAGAGACCCAGTACTTC. It translates to CASSPGLAGASQETQYF.

This chain uses TRBV25-1 with TRBJ1-1; D is unresolved. V lost 0 bases and J 1 base, leaving 12 bases between the germline ends. This CDR3 is 16 amino acids long. Germline V CDR1 and CDR2: MGHDK, SYGVNS. DNA of the CDR3: TGTGCCAGCAGTGAATATTTTGTACAAACGAACACTGAAGCTTTCTTT. The encoded protein is CASSEYFVQTNTEAFF. Looking up the rest from reference TRBV25-1 and TRBJ1-1 gives the full variable domain: EADIYQTPRYLVIGTGKKITLECSQTMGHDKMYWYQQDPGMELHLIHYSYGVNSTEKGDLSSESTVSRIRTEHFPLTLESARPSHTSQYLCASSEYFVQTNTEAFFGQGTRLTVV.

This clone was observed a few times. The rearrangement uses TRBV27 and TRBJ1-1; D is unresolved. V was pared by 3 bases and J by 3 bases, with 8 bases between. This CDR3 is built from 13 residues. Germline V lookup: CDR1 MNHEY, CDR2 SMNVEV (reference sequence). In DNA, the CDR3 is TGTGCCAGCAGTTTGAGATCGTACACTGAAGCTTTCTTT. Encoded protein: CASSLRSYTEAFF.

In this sample, this clone turned up a few times. The chain uses TRBV5-1 and TRBJ2-2; D is undetermined. The ends were cut back, 2 bases at V and 0 bases at J, with 11 bases in the middle. The CDR3 sequence is 16 residues long. Germline V gene lookup returns CDR1 SGHRS and CDR2 YFSETQ. The CDR3 DNA follows: TGCGCCAGCAGCTTAGGGCCCCGGACGAACACCGGGGAGCTGTTTTTT. Its protein is CASSLGPRTNTGELFF.

This rearrangement joins TRBV11-2 to TRBJ2-2, with D unresolved. Germline V gene sequence: CDR1 SGHAT, CDR2 FQNNGV. The CDR3 is 13 amino acids. V dropped 5 bases and J dropped 4 bases, with 8 bases sitting between them. In DNA, the CDR3 is TGTGCCAGCAGCCGACTCAGCACCGGGGAGCTGTTTTTT. Translated, it gives CASSRLSTGELFF.

The chain couples TRBV11-2 to TRBJ2-5; a possible D gene is TRBD1 (6 bases). This CDR3 has 14 residues. The V and J ends lost 5 bases and 1 base respectively, with 11 bases between them. Per the germline V gene, CDR1 is SGHAT and CDR2 is FQNNGV. CDR3 amino acids: CASSPTGIQETQYF. The CDR3 bases are TGTGCCAGCAGCCCCACAGGGATCCAAGAGACCCAGTACTTC.

To note about this clone: This specimen includes other DNA sequences encoding the same CDR3. The genes are TRBV9 and TRBJ2-5, with TRBD2 as a possible D gene (6 bases). Trimming removed 5 bases from V and 5 bases from J, with 13 bases in between. Per germline, CDR1 SGDLS and CDR2 YYNGEE. The CDR3 runs to 13 residues. As DNA, the CDR3 is TGTGCCAGCAGTGTTCGAGGAGGGGAGACCCAGTACTTC. Its protein product is CASSVRGGETQYF.

The CDR3 sequence is CASSFDRGEKLFF. Written as DNA, the CDR3 is TGTGCCAGCAGCTTCGACCGGGGGGAAAAACTGTTTTTT. V gene TRBV7-6 combines with J gene TRBJ1-4, with a tentative D call TRBD1 (5 bases). V was clipped by 3 bases and J by 8 bases, with 10 bases between them. The CDR3 loop spans 13 amino acids. The germline gives CDR1 SGHVS, CDR2 FNYEAQ.

The genes are TRBV28 and TRBJ2-4; 10 nucleotides agree with TRBD1. The CDR3 loop spans 17 amino acids. CDR1 is MDHEN, CDR2 SYDVKM, per germline. J lost 9 bases, V lost 6 bases, and 17 bases had no gene match. The CDR3 coding sequence is TGTGCCAGCAGCCCTGCAACCGGGACAGGGGTCCAGGGCATTCAGTACTTC. Translating gives CASSPATGTGVQGIQYF.

This clone was found a few times. The chain joins TRBV20-1 to TRBJ1-2; D is unclear. The V gene's germline CDR1 is DFQATT and CDR2 SNEGSKA (reference sequence). V was cut by 6 bases and J by 6 bases, with 11 bases left in between. CDR3 length: 11 residues. In DNA, the CDR3 is TGCAGTGCCCCCCCGCTGAATGGCTACACCTTC. It encodes CSAPPLNGYTF.

The chain recombines TRBV5-1 with TRBJ1-1, with a possible D match to TRBD1 (6 bases). CDR1 and CDR2 from the germline V gene are SGHRS and YFSETQ. This CDR3 region has 15 residues. V lost 4 bases, J lost 1 base, and 14 bases lay in between. CDR3 in DNA: TGCGCCAGCAGCCCCCTGACAGGTTCGAACACTGAAGCTTTCTTT. It is translated as CASSPLTGSNTEAFF.

This clone was counted between two and nine times. The chain employs TRBV5-1 and TRBJ2-1, with a tentative D call TRBD2 (5 bases). The germline V and J ends were trimmed by 0 bases and 14 bases, with 15 bases remaining between them. This CDR3 contains 13 residues. Germline CDR1 and CDR2: SGHRS and YFSETQ. CDR3 in DNA: TGCGCCAGCAGCTTGGAGGGAGATATGATCGAGTTCTTC. Its protein product is CASSLEGDMIEFF.

This CDR3 is CASSLNARGRLTDTQYF. CDR3 bases: TGTGCCAGCAGTTTAAACGCCCGGGGACGGCTCACAGATACGCAGTATTTT. This chain connects TRBV27 to TRBJ2-3; TRBD1 or TRBD2 may be the D gene (5 bases each). V was pared by 2 bases and J by 2 bases, with 17 bases between. Germline CDR1 is MNHEY and CDR2 is SMNVEV (reference sequence). This CDR3 region has 17 residues.

V usage is TRBV7-2 and J usage is TRBJ2-1, with TRBD2 identical over 11 bases. CDR3 length: 15 amino acids. V was pared by 1 base and J by 7 bases, with 3 bases of the junction left unmatched. Germline V gene lookup returns CDR1 SGHTA and CDR2 FQGNSA. The CDR3 reads CASSLVAGGRNEQFF. For the CDR3, the DNA is TGTGCCAGCAGCTTAGTAGCGGGAGGGCGGAATGAGCAGTTCTTC.

The chain is built from TRBV5-5 and TRBJ2-3; 14 nucleotides match TRBD2. The CDR3 has 19 residues. V trimming: 2 bases; J trimming: 4 bases; junction bases outside the gene matches: 12. Per germline, CDR1 SGHKS and CDR2 YYEKEE (reference sequence). The CDR3 loop reads CASSFPQSGTSGSSDTQYF. The CDR3 region has the DNA TGTGCCAGCAGCTTTCCTCAATCCGGGACTAGCGGGAGTTCAGATACGCAGTATTTT.

This clone was counted ten times or more. The rearrangement links TRBV7-2 to TRBJ2-7; D gene uncertain. Germline values: CDR1 SGHTA, CDR2 FQGNSA. The CDR3 covers 13 residues. Trimming took 5 bases from V and 2 from J, leaving 10 bases between them. The DNA of the CDR3 is TGTGCCAGCAGCCGCGAGGCGCCCTACGAGCAGTACTTC. This sequence encodes CASSREAPYEQYF. The whole variable domain, filled in from reference TRBV7-2 and TRBJ2-7, reads GAGVSQSPSNKVTEKGKDVELRCDPISGHTALYWYRQSLGQGLEFLIYFQGNSAPDKSGLPSDRFSAERTGGSVSTLTIQRTQQEDSAVYLCASSREAPYEQYFGPGTRLTVT.

This clone has a count of ten or more. V is TRBV19 and J is TRBJ1-2; D call uncertain. In germline, CDR1 is LNHDA, CDR2 SQIVND (reference sequence). The length of the CDR3 is 12 residues. Trimming shortened V by 4 bases and J by 5 bases, and 8 bases separated the two germline ends. CDR3 loop: CASSTSTYGYTF. As DNA, the CDR3 is TGTGCCAGTAGTACTTCAACATATGGCTACACCTTC.

The chain links TRBV19 to TRBJ1-1; D possibly corresponds to TRBD1 (5 bases). Looked up from germline, CDR1 is LNHDA and CDR2 is SQIVND (reference sequence). The CDR3 spans 13 residues. The V end was cut by 3 bases, the J end by 7 bases, with 12 bases between. The CDR3 protein is CASSIQGRGEAFF. CDR3 nucleotides: TGTGCCAGTAGTATTCAGGGTCGGGGTGAAGCTTTCTTT.

This clone was seen only once. This chain connects TRBV7-2 to TRBJ2-7, with 10 bases that match TRBD2. Germline CDR1 is SGHTA and CDR2 is FQGNSA. With 1 base clipped from V and 7 bases from J, the junction kept 7 bases outside the gene matches. There are 15 residues in the CDR3. CDR3 DNA: TGTGCCAGCAGCTTAGGCGGTAGCGGGAGGCGGGAGCAGTACTTC. This sequence encodes CASSLGGSGRREQYF.

A few counts support this clone. The CDR3 spells CASSYPSNRETYEQYF. CDR3 bases: TGTGCCAGCAGTTACCCAAGTAACAGGGAAACCTACGAGCAGTACTTC. The V and J genes are TRBV6-6 and TRBJ2-7, with a tentative D call TRBD1 (6 bases). The CDR3 is 16 amino acids. Trimming removed 2 bases from V and 2 bases from J, with 16 bases in between. Germline V gene data show CDR1 as MNHNY and CDR2 as SVGAGI (reference sequence).

CDR3 in DNA: TGTGCCTGGAGTAAACGCGCGGGCACTGAAGCTTTCTTT. Translated, it gives CAWSKRAGTEAFF. V is TRBV30 and J is TRBJ1-1; D call uncertain. V lost 2 bases and J lost 4, with 11 bases in between. The CDR3 contains 13 residues. In germline, CDR1 is GTSNPN, CDR2 SVGIG (reference sequence).

The chain's CDR3 is CASSQTSGTSYEQYF. CDR3 nucleotides: TGTGCCAGCAGCCAAACTAGCGGGACCTCCTACGAGCAGTACTTC. The V gene is TRBV4-2, the J gene TRBJ2-7; 10 bases match TRBD2. The CDR3 runs to 15 residues. V was pared by 2 bases and J by 0 bases, with 1 base of the junction left unmatched. Germline CDR1 reads LGHNA; CDR2 reads YNFKEQ.

This clone was seen a handful of times. This sequence joins TRBV30 and TRBJ2-2; possible D gene TRBD2, 5 bases. Germline V gene sequence: CDR1 GTSNPN, CDR2 SVGIG (reference sequence). This CDR3 spans 14 amino acids. Trimming cost V 3 bases and J 5 bases, with 13 bases left between them. The DNA of the CDR3 is TGTGCCTGGAGAGGCAGCGCGGGTACCGGGGAGCTGTTTTTT. Translation gives CAWRGSAGTGELFF.

The chain recombines TRBV27 with TRBJ2-2, with 7 bases that match TRBD1. Losses at the gene ends were 10 bases for V and 5 bases for J; bases not matched to a gene: 7. CDR1 is MNHEY, CDR2 SMNVEV, per germline (reference sequence). This CDR3 contains 13 residues. CDR3 bases: TGTGCCACCTTCACAGGGGTTACCGGGGAGCTGTTTTTT. Protein sequence: CATFTGVTGELFF.

This clone was counted only a few times. This rearrangement joins TRBV6-1 to TRBJ2-2, with D unclear. With 8 bases removed from V and 5 bases from J, the gap between germline ends came to 9 bases. The germline gives CDR1 MNHNS, CDR2 SASEGT. This CDR3 is built from 12 residues. CDR3 region: CASFRQTGELFF. CDR3 in DNA: TGTGCCAGCTTTCGGCAGACCGGGGAGCTGTTTTTT.